Shown below are 18 T cell receptor beta chains from a single sample sequenced in a study of blood T cell repertoires in COVID-19. Clones were sequenced by immunoSEQ multiplex PCR, and TCRdb holds only the in-frame ones, with some missing. The sample holds 35,000 to 50,000 clones, 90% seen once. Sequenced material: peripheral blood. The receptor set was obtained from a man in his forties or fifties with active COVID-19.

The J gene is TRBJ2-5, the V gene TRBV6-5, with D unclear. This CDR3 has 13 residues. Germline lookup yields CDR1 MNHEY and CDR2 SVGAGI. Trimming stripped 5 bases from V and 1 base from J, with 8 bases between. For the CDR3, the DNA is TGTGCCAGCAGTACGGTTTCCCAAGAGACCCAGTACTTC. Encoded protein: CASSTVSQETQYF.

The chain recombines TRBV11-1 with TRBJ2-3; TRBD2 matches at 7 bases. The CDR3 totals 15 residues. J lost 0 bases, V lost 9 bases, and 9 bases had no gene match. Per germline, CDR1 SGHAT and CDR2 FQDESV (reference sequence). Here the CDR3 DNA reads TGTGCCAGTCGGCGGGCGGGAGCTAGCACAGATACGCAGTATTTT. This codes for CASRRAGASTDTQYF.

The chain links TRBV6-5 to TRBJ2-7; TRBD2 aligns across 8 bases. CDR3 length: 15 residues. V was pared by 8 bases and J by 3 bases, with 12 bases of the junction left unmatched. Germline V gives CDR1 MNHEY, CDR2 SVGAGI. This CDR3 is CASSTGGASGYEQYF. The CDR3 DNA follows: TGTGCCAGCTCGACGGGGGGGGCTAGCGGCTACGAGCAGTACTTC.

This chain links TRBV2 with TRBJ2-2; the D gene is possibly TRBD1 (6 bases). Trimming shortened V by 7 bases and J by 4 bases, and 13 bases separated the two germline ends. Germline V CDR1 and CDR2: SNHLY, FYNNEI. This CDR3 comprises 14 residues. This CDR3 is CASTGEGVTGELFF. Written as DNA, the CDR3 is TGTGCCAGCACAGGAGAGGGGGTCACCGGGGAGCTGTTTTTT.

This clone came up once. The gene calls are TRBV5-4 and TRBJ2-3; a possible D gene is TRBD1 (5 bases). This CDR3 is 17 amino acids long. The germline V and J ends were trimmed by 4 bases and 1 base, with 19 bases remaining between them. CDR1 is SGHNT, CDR2 YYREEE, per germline (reference sequence). The CDR3 region is CASSTKSQGTGTDTQYF. CDR3 DNA sequence: TGTGCCAGCAGCACGAAAAGCCAGGGCACTGGCACAGATACGCAGTATTTT.

J is TRBJ2-2 and V is TRBV7-3; 11 bases map to TRBD2. This CDR3 is 16 amino acids long. The J segment lost 0 bases and the V segment lost 5 bases, leaving 2 bases of the junction unmatched. The germline gives CDR1 SGHTA, CDR2 FQGTGA. The CDR3 nucleotides are TGTGCCAGCAGCGCGACTAGCGGGGCGAACACCGGGGAGCTGTTTTTT. Translating gives CASSATSGANTGELFF. Drawing the rest from reference TRBV7-3 and TRBJ2-2, the complete variable domain is GAGVSQTPSNKVTEKGKYVELRCDPISGHTALYWYRQSLGQGPEFLIYFQGTGAADDSGLPNDRFFAVRPEGSVSTLKIQRTERGDSAVYLCASSATSGANTGELFFGEGSRLTVL.

The chain uses TRBV27 and TRBJ2-7; 7 nucleotides align to TRBD2. Germline CDR1 MNHEY, CDR2 SMNVEV (reference sequence). V dropped 6 bases and J dropped 2; count of bases not matched to a gene: 1. This CDR3 has 12 amino acids. The CDR3 nucleotides are TGTGCCAGCAGCAGCGGGGCCTACGAGCAGTACTTC. Amino acid sequence: CASSSGAYEQYF.

V usage is TRBV18 and J usage is TRBJ1-2, with D hard to call. There are 14 residues in the CDR3. The germline gives CDR1 KGHSH, CDR2 LQKENI. With 3 bases removed from V and 4 bases from J, the gap between germline ends came to 12 bases. CDR3 sequence: CASSPERSFYGYTF. CDR3 sequence (DNA): TGTGCCAGCTCACCGGAGAGGAGTTTCTATGGCTACACCTTC.

The chain employs TRBV7-2 and TRBJ2-7; D remains ambiguous. The CDR3 has 12 residues. Germline V gene lookup returns CDR1 SGHTA and CDR2 FQGNSA. V dropped 1 base and J dropped 12 bases, with 13 bases sitting between them. The CDR3, as DNA: TGTGCCAGCAGCTTAGATCGCTCGGTTTCGTACTTC. Protein sequence: CASSLDRSVSYF.

This clone was detected only once. The J gene is TRBJ2-7, the V gene TRBV5-6; 9 bases match TRBD1. Germline V gene sequence: CDR1 SGHDT, CDR2 YYEEEE. V gave up 4 bases and J gave up 3 bases; unmatched junction bases: 8. The CDR3 extends over 15 amino acids. The CDR3 nucleotides are TGTGCCAGCAGCCCGTGGGACAGGGTTGACTACGAGCAGTACTTC. Its translation: CASSPWDRVDYEQYF.

The chain is built from TRBV9 and TRBJ2-1; TRBD2 matches at 7 bases. The CDR3 covers 13 residues. CDR1 is SGDLS, CDR2 YYNGEE, per germline. The ends lost 2 bases at V and 5 bases at J; junction bases unmatched: 1. CDR3: CASSVGLDNEQFF. As DNA, the CDR3 is TGTGCCAGCAGCGTTGGACTAGACAATGAGCAGTTCTTC. Full variable domain (rest looked up from reference TRBV9 and TRBJ2-1): DSGVTQTPKHLITATGQRVTLRCSPRSGDLSVYWYQQSLDQGLQFLIQYYNGEERAKGNILERFSAQQFPDLHSELNLSSLELGDSALYFCASSVGLDNEQFFGPGTRLTVL.

This chain connects TRBV7-9 to TRBJ2-2, with 12 bases fitting TRBD2. With V trimmed by 6 bases and J by 1 base, 6 bases remained unmatched. This CDR3 has 17 residues. Germline CDR1 reads SEHNR; CDR2 reads FQNEAQ (reference sequence). The CDR3 DNA reads as TGTGCCAGCAGGACCCGACTAGCGGGGGAGAACACCGGGGAGCTGTTTTTT. Protein product: CASRTRLAGENTGELFF.

The rearrangement links TRBV5-1 to TRBJ2-4; a weak D match, TRBD1 (5 bases). This CDR3 contains 14 residues. V was trimmed by 3 bases and J by 0 bases, leaving 7 bases between them. Germline V gene sequence: CDR1 SGHRS, CDR2 YFSETQ. The CDR3: CASSSQGAKNIQYF. CDR3 sequence (DNA): TGCGCCAGCAGCTCCCAGGGAGCCAAAAACATTCAGTACTTC.

A few counts support this clone. The rearrangement uses TRBV5-1 and TRBJ2-5; 7 nucleotides agree with TRBD1. CDR3 length: 17 residues. Trimming cost V 0 bases and J 2 bases; bases outside gene matches: 10. In germline, CDR1 is SGHRS, CDR2 YFSETQ. CDR3 DNA sequence: TGCGCCAGCAGCTTGGTATTAGGGACAGTCACTCAAGAGACCCAGTACTTC. Translated: CASSLVLGTVTQETQYF.

This clone appeared a single time. This chain joins TRBV3-1 (or the pseudogene TRBV3-2) and TRBJ2-7, with D possibly TRBD1 on 6 matching bases. Germline V gives CDR1 LGHDT, CDR2 YNNKEL (reference sequence). CDR3 length: 14 residues. V dropped 3 bases and J dropped 0 bases, with 9 bases sitting between them. CDR3 DNA sequence: TGTGCCAGCAGCCACGGACAGAGCTCCTACGAGCAGTACTTC. Its protein is CASSHGQSSYEQYF.

The J gene is TRBJ2-7, the V gene TRBV4-1; D ambiguous. CDR1 MGHRA and CDR2 YSYEKL come from the germline V gene. V was cut by 1 base and J by 3 bases, with 13 bases left in between. The CDR3 is made up of 15 amino acids. CDR3 loop: CASSQGAYSYYEQYF. CDR3 bases: TGCGCCAGCAGCCAAGGAGCATACTCATACTACGAGCAGTACTTC.

In nucleotides, the CDR3 is TGTGCCATCAGTGAGTCCCGACAGGATGGTCAGCCCCAGCATTTT. This sequence encodes CAISESRQDGQPQHF. V is TRBV10-3 and J is TRBJ1-5; the D gene is possibly TRBD1 (6 bases). The germline V and J ends were trimmed by 0 bases and 6 bases, with 12 bases remaining between them. Germline CDR1 is ENHRY and CDR2 is SYGVKD. The CDR3 contains 15 residues.

V and J are TRBV5-1 and TRBJ2-2, with TRBD1 matching 8 bases. In germline, CDR1 is SGHRS, CDR2 YFSETQ. The CDR3 spans 23 residues. The J segment lost 4 bases and the V segment lost 0 bases, leaving 26 bases of the junction unmatched. Here the CDR3 DNA reads TGCGCCAGCAGCTTGGATAGGGGGTTTTTGACAGGGGATTCGGGCTACAGCACCGGGGAGCTGTTTTTT. This sequence encodes CASSLDRGFLTGDSGYSTGELFF.